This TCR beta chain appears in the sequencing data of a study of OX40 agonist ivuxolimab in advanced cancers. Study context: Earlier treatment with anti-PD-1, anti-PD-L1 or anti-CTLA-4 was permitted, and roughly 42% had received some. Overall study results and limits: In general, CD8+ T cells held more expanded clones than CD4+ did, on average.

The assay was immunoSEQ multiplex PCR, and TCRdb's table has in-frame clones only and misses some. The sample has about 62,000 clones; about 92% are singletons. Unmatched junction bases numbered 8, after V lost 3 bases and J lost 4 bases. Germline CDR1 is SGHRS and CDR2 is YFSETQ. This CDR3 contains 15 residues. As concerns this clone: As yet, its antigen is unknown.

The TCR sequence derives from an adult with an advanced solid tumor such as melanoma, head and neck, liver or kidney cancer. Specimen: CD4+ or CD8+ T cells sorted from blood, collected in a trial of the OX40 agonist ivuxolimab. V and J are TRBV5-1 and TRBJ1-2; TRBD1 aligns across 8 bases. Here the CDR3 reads CASSSGTGDPYGYTF. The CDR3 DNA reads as TGCGCCAGCAGCTCCGGGACAGGTGACCCCTATGGCTACACCTTC.